The 14 T cell receptor beta chains in this list originate from one sample, sequenced in a study of T-cell reconstitution after alpha-beta-depleted transplantation in children. During its preparation, the TCRbeta library received unique molecular identifiers. MiXCR was run by TCRdb on the PCR reads, yielding one entry per CDR3 protein. Of about 1,000,000 distinct CDR3 sequences listed, roughly 29% were seen once; the top ten hold roughly 27%. The material was PBMCs, mostly from graft donor cells, obtained 360 days after TCRalphabeta/CD19-depleted stem cell transplant. All receptors come from a boy less than two years old who had a stem cell transplant for SCID, so the T cells may come from the graft donor.

The sample holds a few counts of this clonotype. The CDR3 loop is CASSPGTAWTYTQYF. The CDR3 coding sequence is TGTGCCAGCAGCCCCGGGACAGCTTGGACCTATACGCAGTATTTT. This sequence joins TRBV28 and TRBJ2-3; 7 bases are shared with TRBD1. Per germline, CDR1 MDHEN and CDR2 SYDVKM. This CDR3 spans 15 amino acids. The junction had 13 bases not matched to a gene; V was cut back by 6 bases and J by 7 bases.

This sequence joins TRBV28 and TRBJ1-4; perhaps TRBD1 as D (5 bases). Germline CDR1 is MDHEN and CDR2 is SYDVKM. CDR3 length equals 15 residues. Trimming shortened V by 4 bases and J by 7 bases, and 16 bases separated the two germline ends. CDR3 DNA: TGTGCCAGCAGTTGGGGGAGCAGGGAGGTTGAAAAACTGTTTTTT. The encoded protein is CASSWGSREVEKLFF.

This clonotype was counted a few times. CDR3 DNA sequence: TGCAGTGCTCTTCCGGGACATCGTCCTTACAATGAGCAGTTCTTC. Its protein is CSALPGHRPYNEQFF. V gene TRBV20-1 combines with J gene TRBJ2-1; weak D call: TRBD1 (6 bases). Trimming cost V 5 bases and J 4 bases, with 18 bases left between them. This CDR3 region has 15 residues. CDR1 DFQATT and CDR2 SNEGSKA come from the germline V gene (reference sequence).

The V and J genes are TRBV20-1 and TRBJ2-2; the D call may be TRBD1 or TRBD2 (5 bases each). V lost 7 bases and J 6 bases, leaving 18 bases between the germline ends. Germline loops: CDR1 DFQATT, CDR2 SNEGSKA (reference sequence). The CDR3 is 14 amino acids. The CDR3 protein is CSVTRDPSAGELFF. CDR3 DNA: TGCAGTGTAACCCGGGACCCATCGGCCGGGGAGCTGTTTTTT.

The chain employs TRBV20-1 and TRBJ2-5, with 12 bases fitting TRBD2. This CDR3 region has 17 residues. Germline trimming cut 6 bases from V and 1 base from J; bases unmatched to any gene: 12. Looked up from germline, CDR1 is DFQATT and CDR2 is SNEGSKA (reference sequence). The DNA of the CDR3 is TGCAGTGCAAGCCCACTAGCGGGGGGCCCCCTCCAAGAGACCCAGTACTTC. Protein: CSASPLAGGPLQETQYF.

Only a few counts were recorded for this clonotype. The chain uses TRBV27 and TRBJ2-3, with 7 bases aligning to TRBD2. The V segment lost 3 bases and the J segment 5 bases; nucleotides outside the gene matches: 2. Germline CDR1 and CDR2: MNHEY and SMNVEV (reference sequence). There are 13 residues in the CDR3. CDR3: CASSFAGVDTQYF. CDR3 DNA sequence: TGTGCCAGCAGTTTTGCGGGAGTAGATACGCAGTATTTT.

This chain connects TRBV11-2 to TRBJ2-7, with D unclear. This CDR3 contains 14 residues. The germline gives CDR1 SGHAT, CDR2 FQNNGV. V was shortened by 1 base and J by 3 bases, with 10 bases between the two germline ends. The CDR3 nucleotides are TGTGCCAGCAGCTTAGTTATGCAGAACTACGAGCAGTACTTC. It translates to CASSLVMQNYEQYF.

The chain couples TRBV12-3 or TRBV12-4 to TRBJ2-3; 7 nucleotides agree with TRBD2. The CDR3 is made up of 16 amino acids. Germline trimming cut 5 bases from V and 2 bases from J; bases unmatched to any gene: 10. The CDR3 DNA is TGTGCCAGCAGTCCAGTGCTAGCGGTAATCACAGATACGCAGTATTTT. Protein sequence: CASSPVLAVITDTQYF.

The V and J genes are TRBV3-1 and TRBJ2-4; a weak D match, TRBD1 (6 bases). The CDR3 runs 15 residues. V shed 1 base and J shed 6 bases, with 13 bases lying between them. Germline CDR1 and CDR2: LGHDT and YNNKEL (reference sequence). As DNA, the CDR3 is TGTGCCAGCAGCCAAGTCACCGGACAGATAAACATTCAGTACTTC. Protein: CASSQVTGQINIQYF.

There are a few counts of this clonotype. The chain joins TRBV27 to TRBJ2-3, with D perhaps matching TRBD1 (6 bases). This CDR3 comprises 16 residues. From germline, CDR1 is MNHEY and CDR2 SMNVEV (reference sequence). Trimming took off 5 bases at V and 2 bases at J, with 17 bases between the two ends. The DNA of the CDR3 is TGTGCCAGCAGTGGAGGACAGTTTGGGGACACAGATACGCAGTATTTT. Its translation: CASSGGQFGDTDTQYF.

This clonotype was seen only a few times. The rearrangement uses TRBV18 and TRBJ2-1; 10 nucleotides agree with TRBD1. The CDR3 length is 12 residues. The germline V gene has CDR1 KGHSH and CDR2 LQKENI. J was trimmed by 14 bases and V by 3 bases; bases with no gene match: 4. CDR3 nucleotide sequence: TGTGCCAGCTCACCGGGACAGGGGACGGAGTTCTTC. Translated: CASSPGQGTEFF.

The rearrangement links TRBV30 to TRBJ2-3; 8 bases are shared with TRBD1. With 3 bases clipped from V and 0 bases from J, the junction kept 2 bases outside the gene matches. Germline values: CDR1 GTSNPN, CDR2 SVGIG (reference sequence). This CDR3 comprises 14 residues. CDR3 sequence (DNA): TGTGCCTGGAGCCGGACAGGGAGCACAGATACGCAGTATTTT. Translating it yields CAWSRTGSTDTQYF.

The V call is TRBV6-5, the J call TRBJ2-1; D is undetermined. Germline values: CDR1 MNHEY, CDR2 SVGAGI. Trimming took 0 bases from V and 8 from J, leaving 14 bases between them. There are 15 residues in the CDR3. Here the CDR3 reads CASSYSSVRVDEQFF. In DNA form, the CDR3 reads TGTGCCAGCAGTTACTCTTCCGTTAGAGTCGATGAGCAGTTCTTC.

This chain joins TRBV7-9 and TRBJ1-4; maybe TRBD1 (5 bases). In germline, CDR1 is SEHNR, CDR2 FQNEAQ (reference sequence). The CDR3 covers 15 residues. V dropped 3 bases and J dropped 4 bases, with 12 bases sitting between them. DNA of the CDR3: TGTGCCAGCAGCTTTAGTGGGGCCAGTAATGAAAAACTGTTTTTT. This translates into CASSFSGASNEKLFF.